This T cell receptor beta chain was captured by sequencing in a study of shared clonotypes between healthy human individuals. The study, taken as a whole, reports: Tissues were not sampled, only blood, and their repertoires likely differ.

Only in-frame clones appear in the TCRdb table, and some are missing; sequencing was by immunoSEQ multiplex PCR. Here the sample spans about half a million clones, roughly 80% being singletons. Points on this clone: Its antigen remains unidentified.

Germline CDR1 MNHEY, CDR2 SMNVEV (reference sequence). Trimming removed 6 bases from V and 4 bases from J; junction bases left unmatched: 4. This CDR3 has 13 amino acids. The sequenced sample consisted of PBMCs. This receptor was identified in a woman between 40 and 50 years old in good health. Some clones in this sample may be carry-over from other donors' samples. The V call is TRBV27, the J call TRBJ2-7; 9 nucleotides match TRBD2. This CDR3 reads CASRGSGRYEQYF. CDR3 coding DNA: TGTGCCAGCAGGGGGAGCGGGAGGTACGAGCAGTACTTC.